This T cell receptor (beta chain) was documented in a study of T cell responses to AZD1222 COVID-19 vaccine (dated by TCRdb to the early 2020s). About the study as a whole: AZD1222 recipients with second doses at about 4 weeks or about 12 weeks were pooled, because spike-specific TCR depth and breadth did not differ between schedules. TCR sequencing was performed for 230 to 250 trial participants, of whom around 210 were given two doses of AZD1222 and some 26 were given two doses of MenACWY control vaccine. Trial participants were enrolled by age into subgroups of 18-55, 56-69 and 70-plus years, and around 150, 29 and 61 TCR-sequenced participants, respectively, were included in these subgroups. The research as a whole found: Epitopes outside the regions mutated in the B.1.351 and B.1.1.7 variants were reportedly recognized by nearly half of the unique spike-specific TCRs. In the small 56-69-year group, the increase in depth fell short of significance, most likely because of low power. Because no day 14 peak-response samples were available, repertoires were characterized only after the peak T cell response. Conclusions about previously exposed vaccinees were limited because only six or seven AZD1222 recipients were SARS-CoV-2 seropositive at baseline. Participants were mostly white British and included more females than males, and it was suggested by the authors that clonal diversity may have been underestimated. Spike-specific TCR breadth and depth rose significantly after two AZD1222 doses compared with day 0 and with MenACWY recipients. The vaccine-associated CD4 TCRs covered the entire spike protein, and the dominant responses fell in regions 160-218 and 743-854.

The CDR3 regions of human TCRbeta chains were subjected to immunosequencing. The study's own analysis went as follows. TCRs in the repertoires were compared against a reference library of SARS-CoV-2-specific TCRs that had been generated with the MIRA antigen-specificity platform. Breadth meant the fraction of unique TCRs that were SARS-CoV-2-associated, whereas depth meant the fraction of total T cells that were SARS-CoV-2-associated. Using the MIRA data, each spike-specific TCR was mapped to the spike region that the TCR reacts to and placed in a CD4 or CD8 class. Log10-transformed breadth and depth values were compared by one-way ANOVA with Sidak's multiple comparisons tests. The clones in this table, taken by TCRdb from immuneACCESS, are in-frame only. Not every clone is retained; where verified, under half of the shortfall comes from an unresolved V gene, and the cause of the rest is unknown. V and J calls and clone size come straight from that table; D and trimming were deduced from the DNA. The sample table records tens of thousands of clones; 70% to 90% of these occur just once. The ten largest clones take up approximately 10% of the sample.

About this clone: No antigen is known for it. Qualities for individual bases were not recorded, and no much larger clone is one base off.

The time point label of this sample denotes: baseline before first vaccination. The vaccinee samples were drawn from two UK trials, COV001 and COV002, one of which was a single-blind randomized controlled phase 2/3 trial testing AZD1222 (ChAdOx1 nCoV-19) in healthy adults. For TCRbeta chain sequencing, PBMC samples were collected from trial participants at day 0 and at day 28 after the second dose. Inclusive of the bounding cysteine and phenylalanine, the CDR3 is 16 residues long. Only the CDR3 DNA stays, 48 bases, in frame from base 1. Looking up the germline V gene yields CDR1 MDHEN and CDR2 SYDVKM. The germline V and J ends show losses of 4 bases and 6 bases respectively, and no gene match explains 6 bases of the junction.

This receptor chain uses TRBV28 and TRBJ2-2, and TRBD1 aligns with 12 junction nucleotides. This receptor was obtained from an adult in good health. Sequences were derived from peripheral blood, sampled on day 0 of AZD1222 vaccination. The CDR3 here reads CASSSSGTGGSGELFF. The DNA sequence is as follows: TGTGCCAGCAGTTCGTCCGGGACAGGGGGCTCCGGGGAGCTGTTTTTT.